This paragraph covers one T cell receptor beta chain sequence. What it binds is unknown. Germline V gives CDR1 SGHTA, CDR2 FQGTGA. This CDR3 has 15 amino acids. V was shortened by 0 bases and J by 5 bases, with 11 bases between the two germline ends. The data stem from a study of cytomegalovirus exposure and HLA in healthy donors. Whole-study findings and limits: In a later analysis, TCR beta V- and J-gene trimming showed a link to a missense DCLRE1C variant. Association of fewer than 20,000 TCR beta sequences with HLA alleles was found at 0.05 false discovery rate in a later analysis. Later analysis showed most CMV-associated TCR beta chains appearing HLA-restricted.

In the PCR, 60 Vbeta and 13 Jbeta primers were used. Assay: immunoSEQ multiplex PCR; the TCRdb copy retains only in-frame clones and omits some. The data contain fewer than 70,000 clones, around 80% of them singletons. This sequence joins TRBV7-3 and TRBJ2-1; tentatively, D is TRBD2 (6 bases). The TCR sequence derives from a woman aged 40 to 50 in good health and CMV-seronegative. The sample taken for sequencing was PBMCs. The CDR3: CASSLTGGDHNEQFF. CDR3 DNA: TGTGCCAGCAGCTTAACCGGGGGAGACCACAATGAGCAGTTCTTC.